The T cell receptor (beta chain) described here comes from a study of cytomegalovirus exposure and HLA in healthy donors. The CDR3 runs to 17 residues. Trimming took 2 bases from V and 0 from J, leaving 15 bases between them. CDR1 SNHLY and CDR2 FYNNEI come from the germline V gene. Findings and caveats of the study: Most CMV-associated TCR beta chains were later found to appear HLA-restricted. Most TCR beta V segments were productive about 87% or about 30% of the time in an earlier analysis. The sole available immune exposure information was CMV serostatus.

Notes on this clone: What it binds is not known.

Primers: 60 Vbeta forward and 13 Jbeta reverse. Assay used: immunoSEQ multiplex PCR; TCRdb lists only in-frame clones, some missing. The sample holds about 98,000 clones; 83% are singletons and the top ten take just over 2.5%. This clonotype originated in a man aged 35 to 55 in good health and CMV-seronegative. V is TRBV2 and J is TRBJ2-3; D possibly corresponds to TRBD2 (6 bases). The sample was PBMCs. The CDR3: CASSELVGGTSTDTQYF. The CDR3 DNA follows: TGTGCCAGCAGTGAACTAGTGGGGGGTACTAGCACAGATACGCAGTATTTT.